This T cell receptor (beta chain) was profiled in a study of PD-1 blockade in classical Hodgkin lymphoma. Study background: Administration of nivolumab to patients was at 3 mg/kg intravenously every 2 weeks.

Study-wide points: Diminished baseline TCR diversity has been reported in newly diagnosed patients relative to healthy donors. Those achieving complete response showed baseline diversity like newly diagnosed patients. Anyone who began nivolumab under 1 year after ASCT was excluded.

As for this clone: As yet, its antigen is unknown.

Trimming shortened V by 8 bases and J by 1 base, and 22 bases separated the two germline ends. In germline, CDR1 is SEHNR, CDR2 FQNEAQ (reference sequence). The CDR3 is made up of 17 amino acids. Every patient had relapsed following autologous stem cell transplantation, and cohorts differed in brentuximab vedotin exposure. The method was immunoSEQ multiplex PCR; TCRdb's version includes in-frame clones alone and lacks a portion of them. The table records 10,000 or so clones, nearly 80% of them present only once. The chain carries TRBV7-9 and TRBJ2-3; the D gene could be TRBD1 or TRBD2 (6 bases each). Sequencing was performed on peripheral blood mononuclear cells (PBMCs), taken before the second cycle of nivolumab. This clonotype originated in a human donor with classical Hodgkin lymphoma. Written as DNA, the CDR3 is TGTGCCAGCCTAGATAGTGTTGGGGGGCCGGGCACAGATACGCAGTATTTT. This codes for CASLDSVGGPGTDTQYF.